These T cell receptor beta chains were read from a single sample in a study of identical twins. TCRdb reanalysed the 5' RACE reads using MiXCR and keeps one entry per CDR3 protein. Among a few hundred thousand distinct CDR3 sequences listed, about 10% were seen once. Material for sequencing was memory T cells sorted from blood. The receptors were gathered from a man aged 50 or older in good health. The CDR3 runs from the conserved cysteine through the conserved F or W. D genes are given only for firm matches. Clone size is not always given. Where it is, it says once, few, many or a class for expanded clones.

V	size	D	J	DNA	CDR3
TRBV2	-	-	TRBJ2-5	TGTGCCAGCAGTGTTGGACTACCCCAAGAGACCCAGTACTTC	CASSVGLPQETQYF
TRBV5-5	few	-	TRBJ2-4	TGTGCCAGCAGCTCGGACGCAGCCAAAAACATTCAGTACTTC	CASSSDAAKNIQYF
TRBV11-3	-	TRBD2	TRBJ2-1	TGTGCCAGCAGCTTAGGGCAGGGCGGGAGCAATGAGCAGTTCTTC	CASSLGQGGSNEQFF
TRBV20-1	many	-	TRBJ2-3	TGCAGTGCTACCGGGTGGGGACGCACAGATACGCAGTATTTT	CSATGWGRTDTQYF
TRBV29-1	many	-	TRBJ2-7	TGCAGCGCTTTGGACGGCTACTACGAGCAGTACTTC	CSALDGYYEQYF
TRBV7-3	few	-	TRBJ2-6	TGTGCCAGCAGCCCCCAGGGACACTCTGGGGCCAACGTCCTGACTTTC	CASSPQGHSGANVLTF
TRBV7-9	many	-	TRBJ2-7	TGTGCCAGCAGCTTAGGGGGGACAACCGACTACGAGCAGTACTTC	CASSLGGTTDYEQYF
TRBV12-3/TRBV12-4	-	TRBD1	TRBJ1-5	TGTGCCAGCACCTCCTACAGGGACAGGGGGAGTCAGCCCCAGCATTTT	CASTSYRDRGSQPQHF
TRBV30	-	-	TRBJ1-3	TGTGCCTGGAGTGGTGAGGTGAACTCTGGAAACACCATATATTTT	CAWSGEVNSGNTIYF
TRBV14	-	-	TRBJ1-1	TGTGCCAGCAGCCAAAACCCGGGACGAGGCACTGAAGCTTTCTTT	CASSQNPGRGTEAFF
TRBV28	few	TRBD2	TRBJ2-3	TGTGCCAGCAGTGGCTATTGGGGGGGGTTGAATACGCAGTATTTT	CASSGYWGGLNTQYF
TRBV20-1	few	TRBD1	TRBJ2-5	TGCAGTGCCAAGGGGACAGAACTACTGGGAGAGACCCAGTACTTC	CSAKGTELLGETQYF
TRBV18	-	-	TRBJ2-1	TGTGCCAGCTCACCGAATCGCGGTCGCTCCTACAATGAGCAGTTCTTC	CASSPNRGRSYNEQFF
TRBV18	-	TRBD2	TRBJ2-1	TGTGCCAGCTCACCCCAGCGGGGGCCCCGCAATGAGCAGTTCTTC	CASSPQRGPRNEQFF
TRBV18	-	-	TRBJ2-3	TGTGCCAGCTCCTCGGCAACAGATACGCAGTATTTT	CASSSATDTQYF
TRBV5-1	many	-	TRBJ1-3	TGCGCCAGCAGCTTGGGGACAAGAGTCTCTGGAAACACCATATATTTT	CASSLGTRVSGNTIYF
TRBV7-8	many	-	TRBJ2-7	TGTGCCAGCAGCCCATCGCGGAGGGGAGGCGAGCAGTACTTC	CASSPSRRGGEQYF
TRBV2	few	-	TRBJ1-5	TGTGCCAGCAGTGAACAGGGGTTTCGCAATCAGCCCCAGCATTTT	CASSEQGFRNQPQHF
TRBV3-1	many	TRBD1	TRBJ1-5	TGTGCCAGCAGCGAGACGACAGGGGTCCCCAATCAGCCCCAGCATTTT	CASSETTGVPNQPQHF
TRBV3-1	many	-	TRBJ1-2	TGTGCCAGCAGCCTTGGGACGGTCCCTTATGGCTACACCTTC	CASSLGTVPYGYTF
TRBV6-2/TRBV6-3	-	TRBD1	TRBJ2-2	TGTGCCAGCACCGAACAGGGGATCGGAGGGGAGCTGTTTTTT	CASTEQGIGGELFF
TRBV7-6	-	-	TRBJ2-5	TGTGCCAGCAGCTTATTGGGGAGCCGCCAAGAGACCCAGTACTTC	CASSLLGSRQETQYF
TRBV29-1	many	-	TRBJ2-2	TGCAGCGTTGGGAGACAGCGCACCGGGGAGCTGTTTTTT	CSVGRQRTGELFF
TRBV7-6	few	-	TRBJ2-5	TGTGCCAGCAGCGAGAGGGGGAACCTCCAAGAGACCCAGTACTTC	CASSERGNLQETQYF
TRBV7-2	few	TRBD2	TRBJ2-1	TGTGCCAGCAGCAAAGGACTAGCGGGAGGGAGCAATGAGCAGTTCTTC	CASSKGLAGGSNEQFF
TRBV6-1	many	-	TRBJ2-7	TGTGCCAGCAGTCCAAATCCCGGAAGCTACGAGCAGTACTTC	CASSPNPGSYEQYF
TRBV4-2	-	TRBD2	TRBJ2-6	TGTGCCAGCAGCCGTAGCGGGGCGGGGAGGAGGACGGGGGCCAACGTCCTGACTTTC	CASSRSGAGRRTGANVLTF
TRBV10-3	many	-	TRBJ2-2	TGTGCCATCAGGGGGACCGACGGCACCGGGGAGCTGTTTTTT	CAIRGTDGTGELFF
TRBV9	-	-	TRBJ2-3	TGTGCCAGCAACCAGAGGGGATTCGAACCCACAGATACGCAGTATTTT	CASNQRGFEPTDTQYF
TRBV4-3	few	-	TRBJ2-3	TGCGCCAGCAGCCAAGATCCGGCGTCGGCGCAGTATTTT	CASSQDPASAQYF
TRBV5-5	-	-	TRBJ2-3	TGTGCCAGCAGTCCCTTTTGGGACCGACTTAGCACAGATACGCAGTATTTT	CASSPFWDRLSTDTQYF